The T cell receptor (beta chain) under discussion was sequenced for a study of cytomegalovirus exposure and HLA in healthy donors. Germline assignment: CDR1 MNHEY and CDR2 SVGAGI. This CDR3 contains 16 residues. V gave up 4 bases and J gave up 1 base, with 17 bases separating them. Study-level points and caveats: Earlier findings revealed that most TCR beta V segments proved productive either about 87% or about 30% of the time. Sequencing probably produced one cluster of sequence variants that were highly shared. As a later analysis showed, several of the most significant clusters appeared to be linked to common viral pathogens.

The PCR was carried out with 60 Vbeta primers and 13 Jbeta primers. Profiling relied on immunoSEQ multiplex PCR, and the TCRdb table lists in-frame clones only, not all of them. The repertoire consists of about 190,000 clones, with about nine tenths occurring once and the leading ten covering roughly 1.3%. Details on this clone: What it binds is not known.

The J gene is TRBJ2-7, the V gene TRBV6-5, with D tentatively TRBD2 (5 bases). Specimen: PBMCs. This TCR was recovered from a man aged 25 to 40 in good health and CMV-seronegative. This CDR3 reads CASSSPGRGLSYEQYF. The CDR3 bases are TGTGCCAGCAGTTCCCCAGGCCGGGGATTATCCTACGAGCAGTACTTC.